The source of this T cell receptor (beta chain) is a study of T cells after yellow fever vaccination. This CDR3 is 12 amino acids long. V lost 4 bases, J lost 4 bases, and 10 bases lay in between. Germline CDR1 DFQATT, CDR2 SNEGSKA (reference sequence). In making TCR cDNA, 5'RACE template switching added a universal primer site and UMIs to it. MiXCR, run by TCRdb on the 5' RACE reads, gives a single entry per CDR3 protein. This repertoire shows around 550,000 distinct CDR3 sequences, around 21% found once; its top ten account for roughly 13%. The chain uses TRBV20-1 and TRBJ1-1; no clear D gene. This TCR was recovered from a man in his thirties or forties who received the YFV17D yellow fever vaccine. Material: PBMCs, obtained 15 days after the yellow fever booster vaccination. CDR3: CSAKRRITEAFF. DNA of the CDR3: TGCAGTGCTAAAAGAAGGATCACTGAAGCTTTCTTT.